A single TCR beta chain is shown here with its context. Antigen unknown. The data were produced by immunoSEQ multiplex PCR, yet TCRdb's version contains in-frame clones alone and is incomplete. The sample includes some 69,000 clones, 75% to 95% of them seen just once. This specimen belongs to a study of OX40 agonist ivuxolimab in advanced cancers. On the study more broadly: Every 2 weeks, patients received ivuxolimab intravenously, dosed at 0.01 to 10 mg/kg. Broader study findings: The expanded peripheral T cells' antigen specificity was not determined.

Sequences were derived from CD4+ or CD8+ T cells sorted from blood, sampled in a trial of the OX40 agonist ivuxolimab. This TCR was sampled from an adult with an advanced solid tumor such as melanoma, head and neck, liver or kidney cancer.

The chain's CDR3 is CASRRGRALDTQYF. DNA for the CDR3: TGTGCCAGTAGACGCGGGAGGGCGTTGGATACGCAGTATTTT. The chain employs TRBV19 and TRBJ2-3; TRBD2 agrees at 9 bases. The trim removed 6 bases at V and 6 bases at J, leaving 7 bases unmatched. Germline-derived CDR1 and CDR2 are LNHDA and SQIVND (reference sequence). The CDR3 contains 14 residues.